This passage covers 12 T cell receptor beta chains from one sample sequenced in a study of identical twins. TCRdb reprocessed the 5' RACE reads with MiXCR, giving one entry per CDR3 protein. The sample holds hundreds of thousands of distinct CDR3 sequences, about 8.9% seen once. The same sample was also studied in work on yellow fever vaccine responses in identical twins.

The sequenced material came from memory (CD45RO+) T cells sorted from blood. These receptors all come from a woman younger than 30 in good health.

The sample holds many counts of this clonotype. The chain is built from TRBV5-1 and TRBJ2-5; D might be TRBD2 (6 bases). This CDR3 region has 15 residues. In germline, CDR1 is SGHRS, CDR2 YFSETQ. V lost 0 bases to trimming and J lost 4 bases, with 13 bases between them. CDR3 region: CASSLGLAQTETQYF. Here the CDR3 DNA reads TGCGCCAGCAGCTTGGGGCTAGCGCAAACAGAGACCCAGTACTTC.

This clonotype was detected a few times. The chain links TRBV20-1 to TRBJ2-3, with 7 positions matching TRBD1. The CDR3 length is 12 residues. The V and J ends lost 7 bases and 5 bases, in that order; junction bases with no gene match: 6. Germline-derived CDR1 and CDR2 are DFQATT and SNEGSKA (reference sequence). The DNA for the CDR3 is TGCAGTGGCATTTACAGGGGAGATACGCAGTATTTT. Amino acid sequence: CSGIYRGDTQYF.

V gene TRBV3-1 combines with J gene TRBJ2-7, with 15 nucleotides matching TRBD2. The germline V gene has CDR1 LGHDT and CDR2 YNNKEL (reference sequence). The CDR3 is 16 amino acids. J was trimmed by 4 bases and V by 1 base; bases with no gene match: 2. CDR3 nucleotide sequence: TGTGCCAGCAGCCAAGTCGGGACTAGCGGGAGGTACGAGCAGTACTTC. Translated, it gives CASSQVGTSGRYEQYF.

This clonotype has a handful of counts. CDR3 in amino acids: CASTLDRGNSNQPQHF. CDR3 sequence (DNA): TGTGCCAGCACCTTGGACAGGGGCAATAGCAATCAGCCCCAGCATTTT. The V and J genes are TRBV2 and TRBJ1-5; 9 bases agree with TRBD1. CDR3 size: 16 residues. Per germline, CDR1 SNHLY and CDR2 FYNNEI. Trimming at V came to 7 bases and at J to 0 bases, leaving 7 bases not matched to a gene.

This clonotype was observed a handful of times. The gene calls are TRBV19 and TRBJ2-5; D unclear. Trimming shortened V by 1 base and J by 2 bases, and 5 bases separated the two germline ends. The CDR3 extends over 13 amino acids. Germline CDR1 reads LNHDA; CDR2 reads SQIVND (reference sequence). CDR3 sequence (DNA): TGTGCCAGTAGTATAGCCCAACAAGAGACCCAGTACTTC. Translating it yields CASSIAQQETQYF.

This clonotype came up a few times. V is TRBV3-1 and J is TRBJ2-7; D may be TRBD1 (6 bases). V dropped 4 bases and J dropped 2 bases, with 12 bases sitting between them. This CDR3 region has 14 residues. Looked up from germline, CDR1 is LGHDT and CDR2 is YNNKEL (reference sequence). The chain's CDR3 is CASSPGTLTYEQYF. In DNA form, the CDR3 reads TGTGCCAGCAGCCCCGGGACACTCACCTACGAGCAGTACTTC.

The chain uses TRBV19 and TRBJ2-4; no firm D call. The CDR3 is 15 residues long. With 10 bases removed from V and 0 bases from J, the gap between germline ends came to 16 bases. Germline CDR1 is LNHDA and CDR2 is SQIVND (reference sequence). The CDR3 DNA reads as TGTGCCACTAAGAAATCCGATCTAGCCAAAAACATTCAGTACTTC. This encodes CATKKSDLAKNIQYF.

The chain recombines TRBV5-1 with TRBJ2-3; 7 bases match TRBD2. The trim removed 3 bases at V and 2 bases at J, leaving 6 bases unmatched. The germline V gene encodes CDR1 SGHRS and CDR2 YFSETQ. The CDR3 covers 15 residues. CDR3 coding DNA: TGCGCCAGCAGCTCCGCGGGAGCCCCCACAGATACGCAGTATTTT. Its translation is CASSSAGAPTDTQYF.

This clonotype was seen more than once but under ten times. This chain connects TRBV25-1 to TRBJ2-1; the D gene is possibly TRBD2 (6 bases). The CDR3 spans 10 residues. The germline V gene has CDR1 MGHDK and CDR2 SYGVNS. V lost 7 bases, J lost 9 bases, and 7 bases lay in between. The CDR3, as DNA: TGTGCCAGCACGGGGGTTGAGCAGTTCTTC. This sequence encodes CASTGVEQFF.

In its sample, this clonotype was seen many times. The V and J genes are TRBV5-6 and TRBJ2-2; D not resolved. V lost 4 bases and J 12 bases, leaving 13 bases between the germline ends. The CDR3 is 12 amino acids. The germline CDR1 and CDR2 sequences are SGHDT and YYEEEE. CDR3 sequence: CASSLRGGKLFF. Here the CDR3 DNA reads TGTGCCAGCAGCCTGCGAGGTGGGAAGCTGTTTTTT. The variable domain in full, completed from reference TRBV5-6 and TRBJ2-2, reads DAGVTQSPTHLIKTRGQQVTLRCSPKSGHDTVSWYQQALGQGPQFIFQYYEEEERQRGNFPDRFSGHQFPNYSSELNVNALLLGDSALYLCASSLRGGKLFFGEGSRLTVL.

This clonotype was counted a few times. This chain uses TRBV20-1 with TRBJ2-1; no definite D call. The CDR3 spans 13 residues. The V gene's germline CDR1 is DFQATT and CDR2 SNEGSKA (reference sequence). Trimming took 4 bases from V and 1 from J, leaving 8 bases between them. The CDR3 nucleotides are TGCAGTGCTAAGGGTTCGTCCTACAATGAGCAGTTCTTC. Its protein is CSAKGSSYNEQFF.

This clonotype was counted ten times or more. The V call is TRBV5-5, the J call TRBJ1-1; possible D gene TRBD1, 6 bases. V lost 4 bases, J lost 0 bases, and 10 bases lay in between. The length of the CDR3 is 14 residues. CDR1 is SGHKS, CDR2 YYEKEE, per germline (reference sequence). For the CDR3, the DNA is TGTGCCAGCAGCAACAGGGTCATGAACACTGAAGCTTTCTTT. The encoded protein is CASSNRVMNTEAFF.